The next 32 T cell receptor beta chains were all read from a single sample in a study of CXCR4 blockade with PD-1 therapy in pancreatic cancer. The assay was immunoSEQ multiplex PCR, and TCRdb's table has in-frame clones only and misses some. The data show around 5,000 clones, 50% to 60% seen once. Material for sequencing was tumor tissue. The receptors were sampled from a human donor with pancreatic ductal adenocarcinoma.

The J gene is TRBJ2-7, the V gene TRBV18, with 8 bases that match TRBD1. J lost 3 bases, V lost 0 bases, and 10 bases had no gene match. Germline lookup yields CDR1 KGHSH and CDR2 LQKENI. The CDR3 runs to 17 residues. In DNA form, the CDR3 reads TGTGCCAGCTCACCACCGTCCGGCACAGGGGGTCACTACGAGCAGTACTTC. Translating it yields CASSPPSGTGGHYEQYF.

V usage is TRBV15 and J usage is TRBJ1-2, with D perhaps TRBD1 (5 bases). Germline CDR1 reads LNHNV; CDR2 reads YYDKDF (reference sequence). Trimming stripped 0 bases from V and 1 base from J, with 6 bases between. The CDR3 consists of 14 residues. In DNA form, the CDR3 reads TGTGCCACCAGCAGAGAAGGGGTTAACTATGGCTACACCTTC. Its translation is CATSREGVNYGYTF.

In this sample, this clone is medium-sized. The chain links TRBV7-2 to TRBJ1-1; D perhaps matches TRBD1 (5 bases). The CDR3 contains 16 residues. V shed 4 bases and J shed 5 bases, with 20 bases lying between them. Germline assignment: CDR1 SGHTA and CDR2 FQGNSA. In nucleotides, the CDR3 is TGTGCCAGCAGCTCATCCGGAGTGGGGGGAGGAACTGAAGCTTTCTTT. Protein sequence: CASSSSGVGGGTEAFF.

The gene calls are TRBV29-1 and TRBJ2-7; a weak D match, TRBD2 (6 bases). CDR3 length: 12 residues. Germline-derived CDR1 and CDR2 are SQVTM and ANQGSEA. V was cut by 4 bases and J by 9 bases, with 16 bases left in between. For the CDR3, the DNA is TGCAGCGTTGGGCCCACCCGGGACTGGCAGTACTTC. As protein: CSVGPTRDWQYF.

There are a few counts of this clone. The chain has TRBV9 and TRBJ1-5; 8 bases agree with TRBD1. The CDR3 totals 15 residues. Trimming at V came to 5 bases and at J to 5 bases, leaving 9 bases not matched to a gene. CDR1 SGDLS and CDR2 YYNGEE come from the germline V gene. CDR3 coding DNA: TGTGCCAGCAGTCTTCTTGACAGGGGTGATCAGCCCCAGCATTTT. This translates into CASSLLDRGDQPQHF.

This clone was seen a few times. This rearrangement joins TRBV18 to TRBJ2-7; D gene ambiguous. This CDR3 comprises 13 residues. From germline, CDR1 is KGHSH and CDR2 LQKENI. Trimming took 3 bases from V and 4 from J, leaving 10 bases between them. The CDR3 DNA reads TGTGCCAGCTCACCGTTTGGCAGTTACGAGCAGTACTTC. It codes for CASSPFGSYEQYF.

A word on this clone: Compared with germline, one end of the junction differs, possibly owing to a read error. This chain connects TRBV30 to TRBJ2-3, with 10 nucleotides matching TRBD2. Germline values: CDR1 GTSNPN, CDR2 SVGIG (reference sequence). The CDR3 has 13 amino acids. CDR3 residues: CAWTSGSTNTQYF. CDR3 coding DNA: TGTGCCTGGACTAGCGGGAGCACAAATACGCAGTATTTT.

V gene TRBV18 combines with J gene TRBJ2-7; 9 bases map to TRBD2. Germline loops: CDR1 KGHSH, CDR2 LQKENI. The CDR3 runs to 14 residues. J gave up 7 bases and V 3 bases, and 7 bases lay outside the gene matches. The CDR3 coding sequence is TGTGCCAGCTCACCTGGCGGGGGGGCCTGGGAGCAGTACTTC. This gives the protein CASSPGGGAWEQYF.

The CDR3 DNA sequence: TGTGCCAGTAGTATAGCCTACAGCGGGAGGGCCGGGAATGAGCAGTTCTTC. Residues: CASSIAYSGRAGNEQFF. The chain carries TRBV19 and TRBJ2-1; 10 nucleotides match TRBD2. Germline CDR1 reads LNHDA; CDR2 reads SQIVND (reference sequence). The junction had 10 bases not matched to a gene; V was cut back by 1 base and J by 7 bases. CDR3 size: 17 residues.

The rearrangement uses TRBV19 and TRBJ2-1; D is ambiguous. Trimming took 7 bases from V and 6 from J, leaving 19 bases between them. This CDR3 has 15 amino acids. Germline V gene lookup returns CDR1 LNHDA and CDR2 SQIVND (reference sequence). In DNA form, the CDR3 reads TGTGCCAGTAACCTCCGGGCCAATTTAGCCAATGAGCAGTTCTTC. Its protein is CASNLRANLANEQFF.

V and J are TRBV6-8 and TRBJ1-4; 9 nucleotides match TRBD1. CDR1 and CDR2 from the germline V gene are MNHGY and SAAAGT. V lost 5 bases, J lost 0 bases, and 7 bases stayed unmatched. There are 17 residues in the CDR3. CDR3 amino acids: CASSAGTGIATNEKLFF. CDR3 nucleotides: TGTGCCAGCAGTGCCGGGACAGGGATCGCAACTAATGAAAAACTGTTTTTT.

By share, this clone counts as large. Here the CDR3 DNA reads TGTGCCTGGAGTCGGTCCGCAGGAAACACTGAAGCTTTCTTT. Translation: CAWSRSAGNTEAFF. The chain is built from TRBV30 and TRBJ1-1; D ambiguous. Looked up from germline, CDR1 is GTSNPN and CDR2 is SVGIG (reference sequence). The ends were cut back, 2 bases at V and 2 bases at J, with 12 bases in the middle. The CDR3 totals 14 residues. The whole variable domain, remainder taken from reference TRBV30 and TRBJ1-1, is SQTIHQWPATLVQPVGSPLSLECTVEGTSNPNLYWYRQAAGRGLQLLFYSVGIGQISSEVPQNLSASRPQDRQFILSSKKLLLSDSGFYLCAWSRSAGNTEAFFGQGTRLTVV.

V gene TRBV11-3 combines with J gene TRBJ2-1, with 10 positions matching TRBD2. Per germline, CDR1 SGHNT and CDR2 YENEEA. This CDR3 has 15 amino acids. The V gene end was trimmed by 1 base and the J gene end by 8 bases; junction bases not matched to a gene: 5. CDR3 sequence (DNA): TGTGCCAGCAGCTTAGGGGCTAGCGGGAGTGATGAGCAGTTCTTC. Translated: CASSLGASGSDEQFF.

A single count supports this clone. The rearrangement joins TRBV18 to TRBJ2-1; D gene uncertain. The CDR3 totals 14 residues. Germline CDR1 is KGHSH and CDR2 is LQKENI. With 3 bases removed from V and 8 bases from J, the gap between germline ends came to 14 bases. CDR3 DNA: TGTGCCAGCTCACCTCCCTCCACATTCGATGAGCAGTTCTTC. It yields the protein CASSPPSTFDEQFF.

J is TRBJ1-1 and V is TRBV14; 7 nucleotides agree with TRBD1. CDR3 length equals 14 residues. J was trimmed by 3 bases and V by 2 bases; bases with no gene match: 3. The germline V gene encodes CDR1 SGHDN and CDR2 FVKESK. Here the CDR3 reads CASSQLGQYTEAFF. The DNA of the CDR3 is TGTGCCAGCAGCCAACTGGGACAGTACACTGAAGCTTTCTTT.

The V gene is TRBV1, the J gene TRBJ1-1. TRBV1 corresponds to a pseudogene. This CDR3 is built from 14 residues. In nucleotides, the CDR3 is TGCGCCAGCAGCCAAATTAGCTACAACACTGAAGCTTTCTTT. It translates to CASSQISYNTEAFF.

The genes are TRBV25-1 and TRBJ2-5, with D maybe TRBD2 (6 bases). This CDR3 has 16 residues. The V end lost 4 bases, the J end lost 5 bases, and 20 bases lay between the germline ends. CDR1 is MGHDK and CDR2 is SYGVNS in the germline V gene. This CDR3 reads CASSAEGTLRVETQYF. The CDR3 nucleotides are TGTGCCAGCAGTGCGGAGGGGACCCTAAGGGTGGAGACCCAGTACTTC.

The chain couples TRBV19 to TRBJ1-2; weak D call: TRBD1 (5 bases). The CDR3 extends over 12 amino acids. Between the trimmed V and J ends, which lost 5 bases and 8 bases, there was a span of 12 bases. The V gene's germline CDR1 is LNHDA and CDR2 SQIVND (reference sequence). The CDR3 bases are TGTGCCAGTAGTTTAAGACAGTCGGGCTACACCTTC. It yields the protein CASSLRQSGYTF.

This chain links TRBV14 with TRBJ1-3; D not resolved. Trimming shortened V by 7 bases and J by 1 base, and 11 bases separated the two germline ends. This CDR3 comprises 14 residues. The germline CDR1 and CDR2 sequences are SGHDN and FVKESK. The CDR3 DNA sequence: TGTGCCAGCACCCGATTGAATTCTGGAAACACCATATATTTT. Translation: CASTRLNSGNTIYF.

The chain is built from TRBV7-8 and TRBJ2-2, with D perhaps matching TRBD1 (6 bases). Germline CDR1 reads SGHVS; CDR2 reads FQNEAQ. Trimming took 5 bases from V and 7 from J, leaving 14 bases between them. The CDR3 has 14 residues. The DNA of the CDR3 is TGTGCCAGCAGCCAAGGGCAGGGGAACGGGGAGCTGTTTTTT. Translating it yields CASSQGQGNGELFF.

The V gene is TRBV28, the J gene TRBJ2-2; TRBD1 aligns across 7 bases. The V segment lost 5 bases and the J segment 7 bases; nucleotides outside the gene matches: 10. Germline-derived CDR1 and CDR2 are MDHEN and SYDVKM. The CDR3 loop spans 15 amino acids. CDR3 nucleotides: TGTGCCAGCAGTCATGAAAGGGGGCGAGACGGGGAGCTGTTTTTT. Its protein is CASSHERGRDGELFF.

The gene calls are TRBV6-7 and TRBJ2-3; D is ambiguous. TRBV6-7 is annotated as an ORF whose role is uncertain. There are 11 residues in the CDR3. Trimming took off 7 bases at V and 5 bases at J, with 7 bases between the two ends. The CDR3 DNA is TGTGCCAGCACTAGTGGAGATACGCAGTATTTT. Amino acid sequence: CASTSGDTQYF.

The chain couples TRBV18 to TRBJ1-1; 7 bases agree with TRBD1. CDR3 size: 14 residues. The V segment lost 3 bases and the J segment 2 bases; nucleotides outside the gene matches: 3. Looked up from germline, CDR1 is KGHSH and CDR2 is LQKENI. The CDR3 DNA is TGTGCCAGCTCACCGACAGGGCTTAACACTGAAGCTTTCTTT. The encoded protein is CASSPTGLNTEAFF.

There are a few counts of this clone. CDR3 region: CASSYSTSGYNEQFF. The CDR3 region has the DNA TGTGCCAGCAGTTACTCGACTAGCGGATACAATGAGCAGTTCTTC. This chain links TRBV6-8 with TRBJ2-1; TRBD2 agrees at 9 bases. Germline V gene data show CDR1 as MNHGY and CDR2 as SAAAGT. The V gene end was trimmed by 0 bases and the J gene end by 4 bases; junction bases not matched to a gene: 1. This CDR3 has 15 amino acids.

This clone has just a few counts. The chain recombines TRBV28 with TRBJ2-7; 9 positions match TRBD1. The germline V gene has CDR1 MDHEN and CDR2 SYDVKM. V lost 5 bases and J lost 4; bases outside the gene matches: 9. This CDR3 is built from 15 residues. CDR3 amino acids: CASSRSGTGTYEQYF. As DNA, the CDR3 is TGTGCCAGCAGTAGGTCGGGGACAGGGACATACGAGCAGTACTTC.

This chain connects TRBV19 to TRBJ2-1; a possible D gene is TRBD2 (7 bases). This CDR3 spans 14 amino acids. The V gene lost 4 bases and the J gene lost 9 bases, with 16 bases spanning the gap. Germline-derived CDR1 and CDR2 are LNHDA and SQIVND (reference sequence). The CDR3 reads CASSKGEGLGEQFF. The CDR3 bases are TGTGCCAGTAGTAAGGGGGAGGGCCTAGGTGAGCAGTTCTTC. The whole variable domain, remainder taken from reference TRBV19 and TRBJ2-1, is DGGITQSPKYLFRKEGQNVTLSCEQNLNHDAMYWYRQDPGQGLRLIYYSQIVNDFQKGDIAEGYSVSREKKESFPLTVTSAQKNPTAFYLCASSKGEGLGEQFFGPGTRLTVL.

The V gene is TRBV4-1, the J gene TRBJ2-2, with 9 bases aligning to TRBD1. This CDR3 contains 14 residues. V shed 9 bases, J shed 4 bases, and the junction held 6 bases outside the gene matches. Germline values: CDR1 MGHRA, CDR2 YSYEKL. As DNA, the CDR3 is TGCGCCAGTAAACAGGGGGCAGGCACCGGGGAGCTGTTTTTT. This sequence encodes CASKQGAGTGELFF.

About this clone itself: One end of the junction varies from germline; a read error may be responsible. The CDR3 loop is CASSSPGTGRSFEQFF. Written as DNA, the CDR3 is TGTGCCAGTAGTTCACCCGGGACAGGGCGGAGCTTTGAGCAATTCTTC. The V call is TRBV19, the J call TRBJ2-1, with 9 bases that match TRBD1. This CDR3 is built from 16 residues. Germline V gene sequence: CDR1 LNHDA, CDR2 SQIVND (reference sequence).

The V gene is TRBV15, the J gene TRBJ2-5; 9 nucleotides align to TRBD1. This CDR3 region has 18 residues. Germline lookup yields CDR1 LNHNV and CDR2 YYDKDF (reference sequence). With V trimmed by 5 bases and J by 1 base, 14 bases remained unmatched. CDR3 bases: TGTGCCACCAGCGGAAGGGCCGGGACAGGGCTATCCCAAGAGACCCAGTACTTC. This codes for CATSGRAGTGLSQETQYF.

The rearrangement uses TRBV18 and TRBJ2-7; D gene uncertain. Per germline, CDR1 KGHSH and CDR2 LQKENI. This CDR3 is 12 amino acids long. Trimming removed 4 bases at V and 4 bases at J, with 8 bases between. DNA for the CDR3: TGTGCCAGCTCACATCTCAGATACGAGCAGTACTTC. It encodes CASSHLRYEQYF. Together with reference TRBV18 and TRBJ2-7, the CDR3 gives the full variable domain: NAGVMQNPRHLVRRRGQEARLRCSPMKGHSHVYWYRQLPEEGLKFMVYLQKENIIDESGMPKERFSAEFPKEGPSILRIQQVVRGDSAAYFCASSHLRYEQYFGPGTRLTVT.

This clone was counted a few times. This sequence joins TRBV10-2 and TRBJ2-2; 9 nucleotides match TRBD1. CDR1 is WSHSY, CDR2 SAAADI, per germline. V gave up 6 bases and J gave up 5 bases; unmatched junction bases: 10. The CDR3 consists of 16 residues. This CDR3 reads CASSSSTGGGTGELFF. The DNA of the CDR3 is TGCGCCAGCAGCTCTTCGACAGGGGGAGGGACCGGGGAGCTGTTTTTT.

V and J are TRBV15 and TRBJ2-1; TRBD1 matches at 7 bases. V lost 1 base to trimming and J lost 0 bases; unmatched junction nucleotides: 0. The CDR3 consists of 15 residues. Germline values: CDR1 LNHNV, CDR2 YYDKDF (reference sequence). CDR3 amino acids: CATSRGQGSYNEQFF. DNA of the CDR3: TGTGCCACCAGCAGAGGACAGGGCTCCTACAATGAGCAGTTCTTC.